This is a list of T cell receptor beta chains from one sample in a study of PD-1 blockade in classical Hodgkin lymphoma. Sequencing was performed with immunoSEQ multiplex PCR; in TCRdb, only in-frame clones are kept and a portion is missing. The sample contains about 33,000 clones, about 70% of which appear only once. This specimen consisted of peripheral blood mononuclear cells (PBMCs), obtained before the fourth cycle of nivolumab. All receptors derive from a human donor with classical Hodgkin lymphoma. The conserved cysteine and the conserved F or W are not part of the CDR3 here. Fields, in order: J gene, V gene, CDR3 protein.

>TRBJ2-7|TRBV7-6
ASSLGGGGYEQY
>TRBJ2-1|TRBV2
AREFEGSNEQF
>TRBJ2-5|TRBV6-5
ASSSFPPQLQETQY
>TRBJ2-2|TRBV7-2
ASSLSALTLNTGELF
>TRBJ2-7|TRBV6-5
ASSYWTSSSYEQY
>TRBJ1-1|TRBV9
ASSSHMNTEAF
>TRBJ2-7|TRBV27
ASMDSPYEQY
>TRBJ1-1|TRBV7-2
ASSLARPNWGTEAF
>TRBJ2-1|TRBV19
ASSIGGTGYNEQF
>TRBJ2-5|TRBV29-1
SASQGTQY
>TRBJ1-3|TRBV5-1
ASSLSLWAPGGNTIY
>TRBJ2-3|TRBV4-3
ASSQEFTETDTQY
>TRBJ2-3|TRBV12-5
ASGLGDAGRGTDTQY
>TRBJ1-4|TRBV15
ATSRDRGTNEKLF
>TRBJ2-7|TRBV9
ASSVGSDSYEQY
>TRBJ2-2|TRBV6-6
ASSYEAELF
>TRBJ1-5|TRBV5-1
ASSLGSNQPQH
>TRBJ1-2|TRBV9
ASSAGGLFYGYT
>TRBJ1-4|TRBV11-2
ASSLGGAVNEKLF
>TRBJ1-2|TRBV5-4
ASSFPGFHGYT
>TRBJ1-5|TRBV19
ASSIVFTGGNQPQH
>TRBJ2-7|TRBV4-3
ASSQEPSGSYEQY
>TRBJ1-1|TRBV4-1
ASSRSRDTEAF
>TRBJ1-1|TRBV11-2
ASSGPGALGAF
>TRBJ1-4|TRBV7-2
ASSSSAKVGEKLF
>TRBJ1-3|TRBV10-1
ASSPTPDAGFEGNTIY
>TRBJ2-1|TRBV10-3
AGGGYNEQF
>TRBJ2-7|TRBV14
ASSQEMLTGFYEQY
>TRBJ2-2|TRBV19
ASSSLQGTGELF
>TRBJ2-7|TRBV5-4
ASSLDNYEQY
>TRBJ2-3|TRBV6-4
ASSDSAFEGYHTQY
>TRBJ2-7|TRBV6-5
ASRRTVSSYEQY
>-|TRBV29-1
SVGYRGRNEQY
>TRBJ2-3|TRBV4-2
ASSQALLTTTQY
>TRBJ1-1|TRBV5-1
ASSLAPRTGRDTEAF
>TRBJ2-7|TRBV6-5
ASSSLGGRSDEQY
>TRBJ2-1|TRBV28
ASSRRENNEQF
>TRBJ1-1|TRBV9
ASSVDPLQGVRTEAF
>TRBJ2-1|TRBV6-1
ASLGGRGEQF
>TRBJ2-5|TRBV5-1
ASSDQGWETQY
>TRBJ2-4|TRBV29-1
SVSTGLGIQY
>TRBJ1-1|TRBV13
ASSAPLTGNTEAF
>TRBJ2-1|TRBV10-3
AISEPVYNEQF
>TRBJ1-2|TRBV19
ASSFRDRVDGYT
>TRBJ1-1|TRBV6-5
ASSYGTFQTEAF
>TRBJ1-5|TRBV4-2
ASSQRQGAGEPQH
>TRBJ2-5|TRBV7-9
ASSDTARSIKETQY
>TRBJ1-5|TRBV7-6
ASSFGGSDQPQH
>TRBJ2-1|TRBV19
ASSGLAWDEQF
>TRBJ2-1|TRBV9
ASSVGQGLYNEQF
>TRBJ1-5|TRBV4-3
ASSQGLGSNQPQH
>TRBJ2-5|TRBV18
ASSPPRVSETQY
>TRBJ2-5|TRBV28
ASSFIDPRGETQY
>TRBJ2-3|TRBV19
ASSIGGRDTQY